These T cell receptor beta chains were read from a single sample in a study of T cell repertoires in cytomegalovirus infection. TCRdb reprocessed the reads via MiXCR and lists one record per CDR3 protein. The sample lists around 550,000 distinct CDR3 sequences, roughly 29% seen once, with about 13% in the top ten. Sequenced input: PBMCs. These receptors were collected from a human donor in good health (CMV status not recorded). Some clones in this sample may be carry-over from other donors' samples. The CDR3 runs from the conserved cysteine through the conserved F or W. A D gene is named only where the DNA matches it firmly. Rows give clone size only sometimes, using once, few, many, or a class for an expanded clone.

clone_size	d_call	cdr3_length	j_call	v_call	cdr3_aa	cdr3_nt
.	TRBD2	18	TRBJ2-2	TRBV11-2	CASSFEFSGSLNTGELFF	TGTGCCAGCAGCTTCGAATTTAGCGGGAGTTTGAACACCGGGGAGCTGTTTTTT
few	.	14	TRBJ1-1	TRBV7-3	CATSASITNTEAFF	TGTGCCACCTCGGCCAGCATAACGAACACTGAAGCTTTCTTT
.	.	16	TRBJ2-2	TRBV7-2	CASSARRPSNTGELFF	TGTGCCAGCAGCGCAAGACGGCCTTCGAACACCGGGGAGCTGTTTTTT
many	TRBD1	13	TRBJ1-1	TRBV7-2	CASERDRNTEAFF	TGTGCCAGCGAACGGGACAGAAATACCGAAGCTTTCTTT
many	.	12	TRBJ2-5	TRBV7-3	CASSAIRETQYF	TGTGCCAGCAGCGCTATTAGAGAGACCCAGTACTTC
many	.	14	TRBJ1-2	TRBV7-2	CASSLVSALYGYTF	TGTGCCAGCAGCTTAGTTTCGGCCCTCTATGGCTACACCTTC
.	TRBD1	16	TRBJ2-4	TRBV28	CASSFSGRYQGDIQYF	TGTGCCAGCAGTTTCTCTGGTCGGTACCAGGGGGACATTCAGTACTTC
.	.	13	TRBJ2-1	TRBV28	CASSGTPLAEQFF	TGTGCCAGCAGTGGGACCCCCCTAGCTGAGCAGTTCTTC
many	TRBD2	15	TRBJ2-1	TRBV7-2	CASSLDGTSGSHQFF	TGTGCCAGCAGCTTAGACGGGACTAGCGGGAGCCACCAGTTCTTC
many	TRBD1	16	TRBJ1-2	TRBV27	CASSDRGVPGGYGYTF	TGTGCCAGCAGCGACAGGGGGGTCCCCGGAGGGTATGGCTACACCTTC
.	TRBD1	17	TRBJ1-3	TRBV12-3/TRBV12-4	CASSLGGDRTSGNTIYF	TGTGCCAGCAGTTTGGGGGGGGACAGGACTTCTGGAAACACCATATATTTT
few	.	14	TRBJ2-2	TRBV7-2	CASSASSNTGELFF	TGTGCCAGCAGCGCCTCTTCGAACACCGGGGAGCTGTTTTTT
.	TRBD1	14	TRBJ2-1	TRBV7-9	CASSPIQGAREQFF	TGTGCCAGCAGCCCTATACAGGGGGCGCGTGAGCAGTTCTTC
.	.	13	TRBJ2-1	TRBV19	CASSIDGYNEQFF	TGTGCCAGTAGTATAGACGGGTACAATGAGCAGTTCTTC
.	.	12	TRBJ2-3	TRBV12-5	CASAYSTDTQYF	TGTGCTAGTGCATATAGCACAGATACGCAGTATTTT
few	TRBD2	16	TRBJ2-7	TRBV4-1	CASSQGVLAGLYEQYF	TGCGCCAGCAGCCAAGGTGTTCTAGCGGGGCTCTACGAGCAGTACTTC
few	TRBD1	16	TRBJ1-1	TRBV7-8	CASSLIRTGPNTEAFF	TGTGCCAGCAGCTTGATCAGGACAGGACCCAACACTGAAGCTTTCTTT
many	TRBD2	15	TRBJ2-1	TRBV6-5	CASSYGLAGGVEQFF	TGTGCCAGCAGTTACGGGCTAGCGGGAGGTGTTGAGCAGTTCTTC
few	.	15	TRBJ2-2	TRBV6-1	CASSFGRGAAGELFF	TGTGCCAGCAGCTTTGGCAGGGGGGCGGCCGGGGAGCTGTTTTTT
many	.	14	TRBJ2-2	TRBV7-2	CASSLAENTGELFF	TGTGCCAGCAGCTTAGCAGAGAACACCGGGGAGCTGTTTTTT
.	.	15	TRBJ1-1	TRBV6-5	CASSYSQGQGTEAFF	TGTGCCAGCAGTTACTCGCAGGGGCAGGGCACTGAAGCTTTCTTT
.	.	12	TRBJ2-5	TRBV29-1	CSGRKGQETQYF	TGCAGCGGGCGAAAGGGCCAAGAGACCCAGTACTTC
.	TRBD2	18	TRBJ2-2	TRBV11-2	CASSSTQLAGAVLAKLFF	TGTGCCAGCAGCTCTACCCAGCTAGCGGGAGCGGTTTTAGCGAAACTGTTTTTT
many	TRBD2	17	TRBJ2-7	TRBV28	CASSSPGTSGRMYEQYF	TGTGCCAGCAGTTCCCCCGGGACTAGCGGGAGAATGTACGAGCAGTACTTC
few	.	18	TRBJ2-1	TRBV20-1	CSASRIQGWAYAQNEQFF	TGCAGTGCTAGTCGAATTCAGGGTTGGGCGTACGCCCAGAATGAGCAGTTCTTC
many	TRBD2	15	TRBJ2-7	TRBV28	CASSPTSGMEYEQYF	TGTGCCAGCAGCCCCACTAGCGGGATGGAATACGAGCAGTACTTC
.	.	13	TRBJ1-1	TRBV19	CASSIYGGTEAFF	TGTGCCAGTAGCATTTATGGAGGCACTGAAGCTTTCTTT
.	TRBD2	18	TRBJ2-1	TRBV7-9	CASTVPGLALLSYNEQFF	TGTGCCAGCACCGTCCCGGGACTAGCGCTCCTCTCCTACAATGAGCAGTTCTTC
.	.	15	TRBJ2-7	TRBV5-4	CASSPLEGVLGEQYF	TGTGCCAGCAGCCCACTTGAGGGAGTCTTAGGAGAGCAGTACTTC
many	.	15	TRBJ2-3	TRBV7-6	CASSLEAPLTDTQYF	TGTGCCAGCAGCTTAGAGGCCCCCCTCACAGATACGCAGTATTTT
few	TRBD2	17	TRBJ2-1	TRBV4-1	CASSQDASGRAGYEQFF	TGCGCCAGCAGCCAAGATGCTAGCGGGAGGGCGGGATATGAGCAGTTCTTC
many	.	16	TRBJ2-1	TRBV6-2/TRBV6-3	CASSYPAGLSYNEQFF	TGTGCCAGCAGTTACCCCGCGGGACTTTCCTACAATGAGCAGTTCTTC
.	TRBD2	17	TRBJ2-6	TRBV7-3	CASSPRGGMPGANVLTF	TGTGCCAGCAGCCCCCGGGGGGGAATGCCTGGGGCCAACGTCCTGACTTTC
.	.	14	TRBJ1-5	TRBV29-1	CSVGTRNSNQPQHF	TGCAGCGTTGGTACGAGGAATAGCAATCAGCCCCAGCATTTT
few	.	17	TRBJ1-1	TRBV10-3	CAHRAEDGQHPNTEAFF	TGTGCCCACCGGGCCGAGGACGGTCAGCACCCGAACACTGAAGCTTTCTTT
many	.	19	TRBJ2-2	TRBV7-2	CASSFRIPSPITNTGELFF	TGTGCCAGCAGCTTTCGCATCCCTTCGCCCATTACGAACACCGGGGAGCTGTTTTTT
many	.	16	TRBJ2-2	TRBV7-2	CASSLVGGFGTGELFF	TGTGCCAGCAGCTTAGTAGGGGGGTTCGGCACCGGGGAGCTGTTTTTT
.	.	17	TRBJ2-6	TRBV6-1	CASSAIVGDTGANVLTF	TGTGCCAGCAGTGCAATCGTGGGGGATACCGGGGCCAACGTCCTGACTTTC
few	.	17	TRBJ2-1	TRBV27	CASSPRRVALSYNEQFF	TGTGCCAGCAGCCCTCGGCGGGTGGCCCTCTCCTACAATGAGCAGTTCTTC
.	TRBD1	12	TRBJ1-2	TRBV7-2	CASSTTGMRYTF	TGTGCCAGCAGCACGACAGGGATGCGCTACACCTTC
.	.	14	TRBJ1-5	TRBV6-1	CASSEVVGNQPQHF	TGTGCCAGCAGTGAAGTTGTAGGAAATCAGCCCCAGCATTTT
many	TRBD2	14	TRBJ2-3	TRBV12-3/TRBV12-4	CASSRDAGVDTQYF	TGTGCCAGCAGCCGGGACGCGGGGGTGGATACGCAGTATTTT
.	.	17	TRBJ2-1	TRBV5-1	CASSPGTSRSSYNEQFF	TGCGCCAGCAGTCCAGGGACATCCAGGAGCTCCTACAATGAGCAGTTCTTC
few	TRBD2	15	TRBJ2-1	TRBV5-1	CASSLTAGEGYRQFF	TGCGCCAGCAGCCTCACAGCGGGAGAGGGGTATAGGCAGTTCTTC
few	.	17	TRBJ2-6	TRBV28	CASTLGGAGSGANVLTF	TGTGCCAGCACCCTGGGGGGGGCTGGGTCTGGGGCCAACGTCCTGACTTTC
few	TRBD2	14	TRBJ2-3	TRBV9	CASSPRGRADTQYF	TGTGCCAGCAGCCCCCGCGGGAGAGCAGATACGCAGTATTTT
.	.	14	TRBJ2-5	TRBV18	CASTPPGHMDTQYF	TGTGCCAGCACACCCCCTGGACATATGGATACCCAGTACTTC
few	TRBD1	16	TRBJ1-3	TRBV6-6	CASTPTGAGSGNTIYF	TGTGCCAGTACACCGACAGGGGCAGGATCTGGAAACACCATATATTTT
few	TRBD2	15	TRBJ2-3	TRBV11-3	CASTLAGGLTDTQYF	TGTGCCAGCACACTAGCGGGAGGGCTCACAGATACGCAGTATTTT
.	TRBD2	16	TRBJ2-3	TRBV12-5	CASAPGTSGVTDTQYF	TGTGCTAGTGCCCCGGGGACTAGCGGAGTCACAGATACGCAGTATTTT